Below, 5 T cell receptor beta chains from the same sample are listed, as sequenced in a study of patients and donors after allogeneic stem cell transplantation (dated by TCRdb to about 2020). The method behind the library was RT-PCR. These reads were obtained on a NextSeq 550. In-frame beta chains were kept once TCRdb had trimmed the public reads at Q25 with fastp and called clones with MiXCR. Rows matching on CDR3 protein sequence are summarized as one entry with the most common DNA and genes. A total of some 880,000 distinct CDR3 sequences appear in this sample, more than 15% of them only once. The ten largest clones take up 6% of the sample. The sample was blood, either unsorted or a sorted T cell fraction (not recorded which). Receptors were obtained from a human donor who was either an allogeneic HSCT recipient or a stem cell or donor lymphocyte infusion donor (not recorded which). It is not recorded whose cells these are; they may come from a transplant donor.

V usage is TRBV10-3 and J usage is TRBJ2-7; D is undetermined. Germline V gene data show CDR1 as ENHRY and CDR2 as SYGVKD. The CDR3 contains 12 residues. V lost 5 bases and J 4 bases, leaving 9 bases between the germline ends. DNA of the CDR3: TGTGCCATCAGTTCTCTAGAGTACGAGCAGTACTTC. It yields the protein CAISSLEYEQYF.

The chain recombines TRBV12-3 or TRBV12-4 with TRBJ1-2, with TRBD1 identical over 11 bases. This CDR3 has 15 amino acids. The V segment lost 2 bases and the J segment 7 bases; nucleotides outside the gene matches: 6. The CDR3 is CASSLWDRGRSGYTF. The CDR3 nucleotides read TGTGCCAGCAGTTTATGGGACAGGGGGAGGTCTGGCTACACCTTC.

This clonotype was counted a few times. CDR3 DNA: TGTGCCAGCCGATTCAGGGCAGGGGAAAAACTGTTTTTT. It is translated as CASRFRAGEKLFF. The chain uses TRBV27 and TRBJ1-4; weak D call: TRBD1 (5 bases). V was shortened by 8 bases and J by 8 bases, with 15 bases between the two germline ends. This CDR3 comprises 13 residues. Germline V lookup: CDR1 MNHEY, CDR2 SMNVEV (reference sequence).

The CDR3 DNA reads as TGTGCCAGCATCATCCGGGACCAAGAGACCCAGTACTTC. This sequence encodes CASIIRDQETQYF. J is TRBJ2-5 and V is TRBV5-6; no clear D gene. Germline V CDR1 and CDR2: SGHDT, YYEEEE. V shed 6 bases and J shed 0 bases, with 9 bases lying between them. The CDR3 consists of 13 residues. Together with reference TRBV5-6 and TRBJ2-5, the CDR3 gives the full variable domain: DAGVTQSPTHLIKTRGQQVTLRCSPKSGHDTVSWYQQALGQGPQFIFQYYEEEERQRGNFPDRFSGHQFPNYSSELNVNALLLGDSALYLCASIIRDQETQYFGPGTRLLVL.

J is TRBJ1-3 and V is TRBV4-1, with 8 bases aligning to TRBD1. V gave up 1 base and J gave up 1 base; unmatched junction bases: 6. The germline V gene encodes CDR1 MGHRA and CDR2 YSYEKL. CDR3 length: 17 amino acids. This CDR3 reads CASSQGGTGVSGNTIYF. The CDR3 region has the DNA TGCGCCAGCAGCCAAGGCGGGACAGGTGTTTCTGGAAACACCATATATTTT.